This T cell receptor beta chain was captured by sequencing in a study of blood T cell repertoires in COVID-19. As for the study in general: The samples span acute and convalescent COVID-19 from the United States, Italy and Spain. From T cells, B-cell-depleted T cells, or PBMCs came the material, which was cDNA or gDNA.

As originally analysed: Amplified reference gene primers provided the basis for estimating nucleated cell counts. TCRdb's table, derived via immunoSEQ multiplex PCR, lists solely in-frame clones and lacks some. V, J and clone size were drawn from that table, and D and trimming were deduced from the DNA. The sample has approximately 85,000 clones, roughly 85% seen once. Germline V gene sequence: CDR1 MNHNY, CDR2 SVGAGI (reference sequence). V dropped 0 bases and J dropped 6 bases, with 11 bases sitting between them. CDR3 size: 15 residues. The receptor was derived from a man aged 45 to 65 with active or convalescent COVID-19. Material: peripheral blood. This chain joins TRBV6-6 and TRBJ2-2; weak D call: TRBD2 (6 bases). Here the CDR3 DNA reads TGTGCCAGCAGTTACTCGGAGGGGCTGGCCGGGGAGCTGTTTTTT. Translation: CASSYSEGLAGELFF.